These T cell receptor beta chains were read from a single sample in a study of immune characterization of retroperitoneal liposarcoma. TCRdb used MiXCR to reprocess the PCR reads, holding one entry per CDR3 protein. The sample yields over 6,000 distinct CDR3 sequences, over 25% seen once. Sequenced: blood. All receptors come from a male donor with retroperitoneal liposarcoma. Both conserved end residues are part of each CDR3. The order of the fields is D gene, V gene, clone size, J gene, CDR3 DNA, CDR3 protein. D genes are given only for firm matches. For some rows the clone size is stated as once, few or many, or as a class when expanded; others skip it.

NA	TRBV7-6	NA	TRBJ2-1	TGTGCCAGCAGCGCTTATTCTGGAGGCGGTACCAGCTCCTACAATGAGCAGTTCTTC	CASSAYSGGGTSSYNEQFF
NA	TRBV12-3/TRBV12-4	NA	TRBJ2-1	TGTGCCAGCACCCATCGAGGTAACAATGAGCAGTTCTTC	CASTHRGNNEQFF
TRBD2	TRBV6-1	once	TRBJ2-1	TGTGCCAGCAGCACCGGGAGTGCGGGAGGCAATGAGCAGTTCTTC	CASSTGSAGGNEQFF
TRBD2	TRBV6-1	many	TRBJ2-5	TGTGCCAGCAGCCCGGGACTAGCGGGGAGGAATGAGCAGTACTTC	CASSPGLAGRNEQYF
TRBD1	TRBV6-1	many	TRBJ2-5	TGTGCCAGCAGTCGGGACAGCCAAGAGACCCAGTACTTC	CASSRDSQETQYF
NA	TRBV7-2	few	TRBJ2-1	TGTGCCAGCAGCTTAGGGAACAATGAGCAGTTCTTC	CASSLGNNEQFF
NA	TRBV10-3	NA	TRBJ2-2	TGTGCCATCAGTGAGTCGAAGGAGTCGGCGAACACCGGGGAGCTGTTTTTT	CAISESKESANTGELFF
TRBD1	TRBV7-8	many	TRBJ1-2	TGTGCCAGCAGCCCAGGGACAGACCATTGGTATGGCTACACCTTC	CASSPGTDHWYGYTF
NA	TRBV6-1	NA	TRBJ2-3	TGTGCCAGCATCGAAACGAACACAGATACGCAGTATTTT	CASIETNTDTQYF
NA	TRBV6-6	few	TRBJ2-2	TGTGCCAGCAGTTACTCGAGGGACACCGGGGAGCTGTTTTTT	CASSYSRDTGELFF
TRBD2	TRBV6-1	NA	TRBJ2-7	TGTGCCACCCAAAAGACTAGCGGATCCTCCTACGAGCAGTACTTC	CATQKTSGSSYEQYF
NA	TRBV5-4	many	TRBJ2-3	TGTGCCAGCAGCTTGGGAGGGATAGATACGCAGTATTTT	CASSLGGIDTQYF
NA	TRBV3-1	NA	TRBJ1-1	TGTGCCAGCAGCCAAGATCAGGCACGGGAGGAAGCTTTCTTT	CASSQDQAREEAFF
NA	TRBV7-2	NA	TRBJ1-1	TGTGCCAGCAGCTTCCAACGACAGATCCATCAAGCTTTATTT	CASSFQRQIHQALF
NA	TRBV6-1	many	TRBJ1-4	TGTGCCAGCAGTTGGACAGCAACTAATGAAAAACTGTTTTTT	CASSWTATNEKLFF
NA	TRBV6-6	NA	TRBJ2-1	TGTGCCAGCAGTTACTCCGGGGGAGCGGGTGGCCATGAGCAGTTCTTC	CASSYSGGAGGHEQFF
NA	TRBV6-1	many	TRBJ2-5	TGTGCCAGCAGTGAATTGGGTAGAGGGGAGACCCAGTACTTC	CASSELGRGETQYF
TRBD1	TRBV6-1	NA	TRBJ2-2	TGTGCCGGACAGGGGCGGAACACCGGGGAGCTGTTTTTT	CAGQGRNTGELFF
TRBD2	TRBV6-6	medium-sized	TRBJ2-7	TGTGCCAGCAGTTACTCGAAGGCTAGCGGGACCAGTGAGCAGTACTTC	CASSYSKASGTSEQYF
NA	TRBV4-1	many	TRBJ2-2	TGCGCCAGCAGCCAAGTCGACAGGAACACCGGGGAGCTGTTTTTT	CASSQVDRNTGELFF
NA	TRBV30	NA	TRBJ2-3	TGTGCCTGGAGTCCTGGACACAGCACAGATACGCAGTATTTT	CAWSPGHSTDTQYF
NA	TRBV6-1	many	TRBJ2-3	TGTGCCGTCTCAGGCGGAAGTAGAACAGATACGCAGTATTTT	CAVSGGSRTDTQYF
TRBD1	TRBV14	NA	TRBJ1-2	TGTGCCAGCAGCCCCTTACTCCAGGGGGACTATGGCTACACCTTC	CASSPLLQGDYGYTF
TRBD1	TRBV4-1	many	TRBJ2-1	TGCGCCAGCAGCCAAGTCAGGGGGCCCCACAATGAGCAGTTCTTC	CASSQVRGPHNEQFF
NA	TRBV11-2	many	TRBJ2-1	TGTGCCAGCAGCTTAACCGGCTTCTACAATGAGCAGTTCTTC	CASSLTGFYNEQFF